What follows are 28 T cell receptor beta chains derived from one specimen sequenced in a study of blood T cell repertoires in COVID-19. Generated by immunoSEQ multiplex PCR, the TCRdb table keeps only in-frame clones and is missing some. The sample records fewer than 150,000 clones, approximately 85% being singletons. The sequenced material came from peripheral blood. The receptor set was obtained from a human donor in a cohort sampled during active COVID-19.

The CDR3 is CASSYDRGLWEQYF. CDR3 bases: TGTGCCAGCAGTTACGACAGGGGGCTTTGGGAGCAGTACTTC. The rearrangement links TRBV6-2 or TRBV6-3 to TRBJ2-7; 10 bases match TRBD1. Per germline, CDR1 MNHEY and CDR2 SVGEGT. Trimming removed 2 bases from V and 7 bases from J; junction bases left unmatched: 5. The CDR3 consists of 14 residues.

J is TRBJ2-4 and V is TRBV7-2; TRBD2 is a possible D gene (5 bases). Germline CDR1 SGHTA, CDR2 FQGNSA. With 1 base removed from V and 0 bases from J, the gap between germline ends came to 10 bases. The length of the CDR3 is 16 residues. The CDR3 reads CASSLGGGLAKNIQYF. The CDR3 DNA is TGTGCCAGCAGCTTAGGTGGCGGGCTAGCCAAAAACATTCAGTACTTC.

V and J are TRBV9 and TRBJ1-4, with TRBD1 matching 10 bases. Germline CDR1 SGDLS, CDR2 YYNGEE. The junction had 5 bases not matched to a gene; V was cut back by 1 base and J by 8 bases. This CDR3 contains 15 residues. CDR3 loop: CASSVRDRGEEKLFF. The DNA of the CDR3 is TGTGCCAGCAGCGTACGGGACAGGGGAGAGGAAAAACTGTTTTTT.

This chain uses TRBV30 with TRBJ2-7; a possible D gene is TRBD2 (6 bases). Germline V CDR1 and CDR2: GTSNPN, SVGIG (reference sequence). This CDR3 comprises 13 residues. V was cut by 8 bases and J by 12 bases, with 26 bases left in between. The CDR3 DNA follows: TGTGCCGGACTTGAGAGAGCGGGCGGCCTTCGGTACTTC. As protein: CAGLERAGGLRYF.

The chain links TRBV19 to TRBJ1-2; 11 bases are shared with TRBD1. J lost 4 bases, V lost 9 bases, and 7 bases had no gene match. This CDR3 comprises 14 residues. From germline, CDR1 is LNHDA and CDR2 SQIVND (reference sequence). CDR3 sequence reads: CASHGTGGFYGYTF. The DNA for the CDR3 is TGTGCCAGCCATGGGACAGGGGGATTCTATGGCTACACCTTC.

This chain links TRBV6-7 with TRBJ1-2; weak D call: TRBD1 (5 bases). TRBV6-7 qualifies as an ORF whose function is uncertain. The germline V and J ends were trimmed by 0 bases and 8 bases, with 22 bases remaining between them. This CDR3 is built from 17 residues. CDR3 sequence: CASSYSGRERYWRGYTF. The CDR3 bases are TGTGCCAGCAGTTACTCGGGCAGGGAAAGGTATTGGCGGGGCTACACCTTC.

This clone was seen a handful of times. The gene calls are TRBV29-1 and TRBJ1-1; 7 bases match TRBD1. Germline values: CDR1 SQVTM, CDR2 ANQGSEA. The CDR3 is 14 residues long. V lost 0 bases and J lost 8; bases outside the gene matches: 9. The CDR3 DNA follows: TGCAGCGTTGAAGACCAGGGGGACGCGCGGGAAGCTTTCTTT. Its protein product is CSVEDQGDAREAFF.

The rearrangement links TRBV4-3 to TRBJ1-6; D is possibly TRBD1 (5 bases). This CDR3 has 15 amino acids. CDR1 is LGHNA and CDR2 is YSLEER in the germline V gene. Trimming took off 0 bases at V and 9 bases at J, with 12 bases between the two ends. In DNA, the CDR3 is TGCGCCAGCAGCCAAGAGCGGGGCCAAATTTCACCCCTCCACTTT. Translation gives CASSQERGQISPLHF.

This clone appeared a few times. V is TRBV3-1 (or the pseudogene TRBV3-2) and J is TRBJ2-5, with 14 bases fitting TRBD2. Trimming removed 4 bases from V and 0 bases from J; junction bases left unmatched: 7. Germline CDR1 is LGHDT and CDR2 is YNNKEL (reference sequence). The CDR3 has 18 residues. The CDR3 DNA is TGTGCCAGCAGCCCGGGACTAGCGGGAGAGGGGGACCAAGAGACCCAGTACTTC. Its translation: CASSPGLAGEGDQETQYF.

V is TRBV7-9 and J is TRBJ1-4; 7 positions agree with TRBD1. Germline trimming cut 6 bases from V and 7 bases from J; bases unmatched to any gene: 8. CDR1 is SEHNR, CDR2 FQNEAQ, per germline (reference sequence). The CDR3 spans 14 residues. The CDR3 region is CASSRLDRSEKLFF. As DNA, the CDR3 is TGTGCCAGCAGTAGATTGGACAGGAGTGAAAAACTGTTTTTT.

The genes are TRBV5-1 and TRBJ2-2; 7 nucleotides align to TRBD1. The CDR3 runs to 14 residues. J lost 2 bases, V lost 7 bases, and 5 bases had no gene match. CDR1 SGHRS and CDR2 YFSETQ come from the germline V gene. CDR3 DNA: TGCGCCAGCGCTGGACAGGCTAACACCGGGGAGCTGTTTTTT. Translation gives CASAGQANTGELFF.

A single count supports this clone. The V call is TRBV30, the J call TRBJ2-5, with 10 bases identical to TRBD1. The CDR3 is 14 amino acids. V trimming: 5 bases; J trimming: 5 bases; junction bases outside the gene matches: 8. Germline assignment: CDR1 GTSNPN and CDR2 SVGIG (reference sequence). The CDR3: CAWDSGTGDETQYF. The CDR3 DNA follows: TGTGCCTGGGATTCCGGGACAGGGGACGAGACCCAGTACTTC. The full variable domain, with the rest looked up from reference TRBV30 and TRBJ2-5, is SQTIHQWPATLVQPVGSPLSLECTVEGTSNPNLYWYRQAAGRGLQLLFYSVGIGQISSEVPQNLSASRPQDRQFILSSKKLLLSDSGFYLCAWDSGTGDETQYFGPGTRLLVL.

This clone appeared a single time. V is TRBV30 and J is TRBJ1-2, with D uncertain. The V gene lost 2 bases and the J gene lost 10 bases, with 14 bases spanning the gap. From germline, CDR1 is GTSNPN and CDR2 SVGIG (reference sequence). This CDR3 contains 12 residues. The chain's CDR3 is CAWSTTPPFYTF. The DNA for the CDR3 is TGTGCCTGGAGTACAACACCCCCCTTCTACACCTTC.

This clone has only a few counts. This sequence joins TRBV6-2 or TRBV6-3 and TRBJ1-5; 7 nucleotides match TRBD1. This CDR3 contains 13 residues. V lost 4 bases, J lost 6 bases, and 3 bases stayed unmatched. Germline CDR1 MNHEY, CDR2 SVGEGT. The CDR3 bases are TGTGCCAGCAGTTTCGACAGGGTTCAGCCCCAGCATTTT. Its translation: CASSFDRVQPQHF.

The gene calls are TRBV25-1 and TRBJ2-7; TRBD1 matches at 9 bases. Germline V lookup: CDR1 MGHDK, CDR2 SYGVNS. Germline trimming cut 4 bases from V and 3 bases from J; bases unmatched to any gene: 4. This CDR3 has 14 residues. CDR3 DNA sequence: TGTGCCAGCAGTGGAGTGACAGGGGGCTACGAGCAGTACTTC. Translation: CASSGVTGGYEQYF.

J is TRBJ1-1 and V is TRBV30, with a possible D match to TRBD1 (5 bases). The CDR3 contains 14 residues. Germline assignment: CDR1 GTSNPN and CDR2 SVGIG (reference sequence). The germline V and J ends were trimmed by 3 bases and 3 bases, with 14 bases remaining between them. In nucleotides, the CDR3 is TGTGCCTGGAGGCTCGGGGGAAGGTACACTGAAGCTTTCTTT. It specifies CAWRLGGRYTEAFF.

The DNA of the CDR3 is TGCGCCAGCAGCCAAGAGACCCGGGGCGGGGGGGCAGATACGCAGTATTTT. Protein sequence: CASSQETRGGGADTQYF. The chain recombines TRBV4-1 with TRBJ2-3, with TRBD2 matching over 9 bases. J gave up 4 bases and V 0 bases, and 8 bases lay outside the gene matches. Germline CDR1 MGHRA, CDR2 YSYEKL. CDR3 length equals 17 residues.

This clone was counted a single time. The CDR3 reads CASSSGDLPIFEQYV. The CDR3 DNA follows: TGTGCCAGCAGCTCGGGGGACCTCCCCATTTTCGAGCAGTACGTC. The chain carries TRBV5-6 and TRBJ2-7; weak D call: TRBD2 (6 bases). Trimming cost V 3 bases and J 6 bases, with 19 bases left between them. Germline lookup yields CDR1 SGHDT and CDR2 YYEEEE. The CDR3 sequence is 15 residues long.

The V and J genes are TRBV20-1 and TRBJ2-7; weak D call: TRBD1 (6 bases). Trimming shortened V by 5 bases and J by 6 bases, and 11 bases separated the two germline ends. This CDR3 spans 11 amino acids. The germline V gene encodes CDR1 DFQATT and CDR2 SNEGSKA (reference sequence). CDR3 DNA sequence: TGCAGTGCTTCACAGGGTGGCGAGCAGTACGTC. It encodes CSASQGGEQYV.

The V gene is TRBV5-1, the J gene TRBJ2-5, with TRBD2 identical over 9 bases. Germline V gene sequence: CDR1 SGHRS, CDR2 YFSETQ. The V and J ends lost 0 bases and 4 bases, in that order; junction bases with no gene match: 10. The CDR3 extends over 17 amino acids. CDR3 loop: CASSLGAAGGLGETQYF. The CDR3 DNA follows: TGCGCCAGCAGCTTGGGGGCGGCGGGGGGGCTCGGAGAGACCCAGTACTTC.

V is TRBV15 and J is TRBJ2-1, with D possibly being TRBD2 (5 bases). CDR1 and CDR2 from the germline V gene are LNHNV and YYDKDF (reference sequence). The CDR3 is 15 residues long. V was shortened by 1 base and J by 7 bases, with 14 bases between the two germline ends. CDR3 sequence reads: CATSRVAGGGNEQFF. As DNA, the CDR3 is TGTGCCACCAGCAGAGTTGCGGGTGGCGGTAATGAGCAGTTCTTC.

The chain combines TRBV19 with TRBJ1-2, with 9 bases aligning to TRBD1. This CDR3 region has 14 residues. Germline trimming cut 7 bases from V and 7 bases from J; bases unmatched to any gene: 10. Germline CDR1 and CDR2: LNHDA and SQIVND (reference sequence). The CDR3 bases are TGTGCCAGTATTTTAACAGGGGGCGATTCTGGCTACACCTTC. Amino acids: CASILTGGDSGYTF.

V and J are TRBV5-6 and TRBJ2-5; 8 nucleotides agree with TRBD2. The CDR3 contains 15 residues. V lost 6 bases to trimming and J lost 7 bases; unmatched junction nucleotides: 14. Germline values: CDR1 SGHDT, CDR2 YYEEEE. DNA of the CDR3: TGTGCCAGCACCTTCACCCGGGAGGGGAAAGGGACCCAGTACTTC. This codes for CASTFTREGKGTQYF.

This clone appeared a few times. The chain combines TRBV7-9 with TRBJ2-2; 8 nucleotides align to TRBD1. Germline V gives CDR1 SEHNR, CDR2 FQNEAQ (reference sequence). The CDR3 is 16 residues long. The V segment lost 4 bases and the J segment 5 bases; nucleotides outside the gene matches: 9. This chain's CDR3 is CASSSPGQGGTGELFF. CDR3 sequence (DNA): TGTGCCAGCAGCTCTCCCGGACAGGGAGGAACCGGGGAGCTGTTTTTT.

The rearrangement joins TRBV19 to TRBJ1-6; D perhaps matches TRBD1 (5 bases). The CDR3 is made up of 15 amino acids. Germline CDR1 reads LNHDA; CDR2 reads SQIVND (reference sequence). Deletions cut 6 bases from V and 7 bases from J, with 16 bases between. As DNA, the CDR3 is TGTGCCAGTAGCCCCCAGAGGACAACGAATTCACCCCTCCACTTT. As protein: CASSPQRTTNSPLHF.

This CDR3 reads CASSPRTTGELFF. CDR3 sequence (DNA): TGTGCCAGCAGCCCTCGGACAACCGGGGAGCTGTTTTTT. The chain is built from TRBV7-8 and TRBJ2-2; TRBD1 is a possible D gene (5 bases). The germline CDR1 and CDR2 sequences are SGHVS and FQNEAQ. Trimming stripped 5 bases from V and 5 bases from J, with 9 bases between. The CDR3 covers 13 residues.

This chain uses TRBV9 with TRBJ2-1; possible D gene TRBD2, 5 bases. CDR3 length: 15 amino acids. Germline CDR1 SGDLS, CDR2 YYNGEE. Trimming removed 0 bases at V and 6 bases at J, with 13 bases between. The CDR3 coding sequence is TGTGCCAGCAGCGTAGCTATGGCGGGTCTCAATGAGCAGTTCTTC. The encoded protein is CASSVAMAGLNEQFF.

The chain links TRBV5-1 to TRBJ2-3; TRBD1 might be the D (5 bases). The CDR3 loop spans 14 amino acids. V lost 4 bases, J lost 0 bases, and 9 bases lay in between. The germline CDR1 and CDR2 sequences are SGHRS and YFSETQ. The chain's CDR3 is CASSVDRSTDTQYF. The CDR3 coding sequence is TGCGCCAGCAGCGTCGACAGAAGCACAGATACGCAGTATTTT.